A single sample gave rise to the 23 T cell receptor beta chains below, sequenced in a study of OX40 agonist ivuxolimab in advanced cancers. Library construction relied on the immunoSEQ multiplex PCR assay. In its TCRdb copy, this immuneACCESS table keeps in-frame sequences only and misses some clones. Where compared with another copy, unresolved V genes explain less than half of these, and the others have no known cause. A total of fewer than 50,000 clones appear in this sample, approximately 80% of them only once. Of the sample, almost 10% falls within the top ten clones. Sequenced here: CD4+ or CD8+ T cells sorted from blood, sampled in a trial of the OX40 agonist ivuxolimab. These receptors were taken from an adult with an advanced solid tumor such as melanoma, head and neck, liver or kidney cancer.

The V gene is TRBV5-6, the J gene TRBJ1-2; TRBD1 matches 7 bases. V gave up 1 base and J gave up 5 bases; unmatched junction bases: 8. CDR1 SGHDT and CDR2 YYEEEE come from the germline V gene. This CDR3 has 15 residues. The CDR3 sequence: CASSLRQGERYGYTF. In DNA form, the CDR3 reads TGTGCCAGCAGCTTGCGCCAGGGGGAGCGGTATGGCTACACCTTC.

This clone showed up just a few times. The rearrangement joins TRBV7-9 to TRBJ2-2; 8 positions match TRBD1. This CDR3 is built from 14 residues. The V segment lost 6 bases and the J segment 5 bases; nucleotides outside the gene matches: 5. Germline V gene sequence: CDR1 SEHNR, CDR2 FQNEAQ (reference sequence). For the CDR3, the DNA is TGTGCCAGCAGGGGGACAGGCGGGACCGGGGAGCTGTTTTTT. It yields the protein CASRGTGGTGELFF. Drawing the rest from reference TRBV7-9 and TRBJ2-2, the complete variable domain is DTGVSQNPRHKITKRGQNVTFRCDPISEHNRLYWYRQTLGQGPEFLTYFQNEAQLEKSRLLSDRFSAERPKGSFSTLEIQRTEQGDSAMYLCASRGTGGTGELFFGEGSRLTVL.

Written as DNA, the CDR3 is TGTGCCAGTAGTTGGAGCCTCCAAGAGACCCAGTACTTC. This encodes CASSWSLQETQYF. V usage is TRBV19 and J usage is TRBJ2-5; the D is unclear. The CDR3 contains 13 residues. CDR1 is LNHDA and CDR2 is SQIVND in the germline V gene (reference sequence). V lost 5 bases and J lost 1, with 8 bases in between.

The V gene is TRBV6-6, the J gene TRBJ1-6; maybe TRBD1 (5 bases). In germline, CDR1 is MNHNY, CDR2 SVGAGI (reference sequence). This CDR3 has 12 amino acids. V was trimmed by 11 bases and J by 8 bases, leaving 13 bases between them. This chain's CDR3 is CAGRDGDSPLHF. The CDR3 DNA reads TGTGCCGGTCGGGACGGTGATTCACCCCTCCACTTT.

V gene TRBV28 combines with J gene TRBJ2-7; 14 bases line up with TRBD2. The CDR3 extends over 15 amino acids. CDR1 and CDR2 (germline): MDHEN, SYDVKM. V gave up 7 bases and J gave up 6 bases; unmatched junction bases: 8. The CDR3 loop is CASTPGTSGSLEQYF. The CDR3 DNA sequence: TGTGCCAGCACCCCCGGGACTAGCGGGAGCCTCGAGCAGTACTTC.

This clone was found a few times. The chain has TRBV9 and TRBJ2-1; 7 nucleotides align to TRBD1. V was pared by 3 bases and J by 5 bases, with 8 bases of the junction left unmatched. In germline, CDR1 is SGDLS, CDR2 YYNGEE. CDR3 length: 15 residues. CDR3 loop: CASSAGQASHNEQFF. As DNA, the CDR3 is TGTGCCAGCAGCGCCGGACAGGCGTCCCACAATGAGCAGTTCTTC.

This rearrangement joins TRBV5-1 to TRBJ2-5; D perhaps matches TRBD1 (6 bases). Germline V gene data show CDR1 as SGHRS and CDR2 as YFSETQ. This CDR3 spans 14 amino acids. With 1 base removed from V and 5 bases from J, the gap between germline ends came to 12 bases. The CDR3 bases are TGCGCCAGCAGCTTGATACAGGGATGGGAGACCCAGTACTTC. This encodes CASSLIQGWETQYF.

This clone was picked up a small number of times. V gene TRBV28 combines with J gene TRBJ2-2, with D perhaps being TRBD1 or TRBD2 (5 bases each). Per the germline V gene, CDR1 is MDHEN and CDR2 is SYDVKM. The CDR3 consists of 17 residues. V was pared by 4 bases and J by 0 bases, with 15 bases between. This CDR3 reads CASSSEGRFANTGELFF. The CDR3 DNA is TGTGCCAGCAGTTCCGAGGGACGTTTCGCGAACACCGGGGAGCTGTTTTTT.

The rearrangement links TRBV9 to TRBJ2-3, with 9 bases identical to TRBD2. There are 17 residues in the CDR3. Germline loops: CDR1 SGDLS, CDR2 YYNGEE. Trimming cost V 2 bases and J 0 bases; bases outside gene matches: 7. The chain's CDR3 is CASSVGLAFTSTDTQYF. In nucleotides, the CDR3 is TGTGCCAGCAGCGTTGGACTAGCGTTCACTAGCACAGATACGCAGTATTTT.

V is TRBV27 and J is TRBJ1-2, with D possibly TRBD1 on 5 matching bases. There are 13 residues in the CDR3. V was trimmed by 3 bases and J by 7 bases, leaving 12 bases between them. Germline CDR1 and CDR2: MNHEY and SMNVEV (reference sequence). DNA of the CDR3: TGTGCCAGCAGTTTCCAGGGAGGAGGTGGCTACACCTTC. Its translation: CASSFQGGGGYTF.

The chain has TRBV28 and TRBJ2-7; a possible D gene is TRBD2 (5 bases). The V and J ends lost 8 bases and 2 bases respectively, with 13 bases between them. The length of the CDR3 is 13 residues. CDR1 and CDR2 from the germline V gene are MDHEN and SYDVKM. This chain's CDR3 is CASALGSTYEQYF. The CDR3 DNA reads TGTGCCAGCGCTCTTGGGAGCACCTACGAGCAGTACTTC.

The V call is TRBV19, the J call TRBJ1-1; TRBD1 matches at 9 bases. Germline CDR1 LNHDA, CDR2 SQIVND (reference sequence). The CDR3 consists of 14 residues. V was clipped by 6 bases and J by 1 base; unmatched bases: 3. CDR3 in DNA: TGTGCCAGTAGGGACAGGGGAGGGAACACTGAAGCTTTCTTT. Its protein product is CASRDRGGNTEAFF.

The CDR3 is CASSIPGTPFYGYTF. The DNA for the CDR3 is TGTGCCAGCTCCATCCCCGGGACGCCGTTCTATGGCTACACCTTC. V usage is TRBV6-1 and J usage is TRBJ1-2, with D tentatively TRBD1 (5 bases). With 8 bases removed from V and 4 bases from J, the gap between germline ends came to 20 bases. This CDR3 contains 15 residues. Germline CDR1 MNHNS, CDR2 SASEGT.

The gene calls are TRBV4-2 and TRBJ2-7; 7 nucleotides agree with TRBD1. Trimming removed 3 bases from V and 3 bases from J; junction bases left unmatched: 5. Germline V gives CDR1 LGHNA, CDR2 YNFKEQ. This CDR3 comprises 14 residues. The CDR3 sequence is CASSQRDRDYEQYF. The DNA for the CDR3 is TGTGCCAGCAGCCAGAGGGACAGAGACTACGAGCAGTACTTC.

The genes are TRBV5-6 and TRBJ2-5; 9 bases are shared with TRBD2. The germline V gene has CDR1 SGHDT and CDR2 YYEEEE. V lost 1 base, J lost 5 bases, and 6 bases stayed unmatched. The CDR3 contains 15 residues. The CDR3 region has the DNA TGTGCCAGCAGCTTGCGCGGGAGGGCCGGGGAGACCCAGTACTTC. It is translated as CASSLRGRAGETQYF.

This sequence joins TRBV27 and TRBJ2-7, with TRBD1 matching over 7 bases. After removal of 4 bases from V and 1 base from J, the junction contained 4 bases not matched to a gene. Germline V gene lookup returns CDR1 MNHEY and CDR2 SMNVEV (reference sequence). This CDR3 has 14 residues. The CDR3 spells CASSYRDSSYEQYF. The CDR3 nucleotides read TGTGCCAGCAGTTACCGGGACAGTTCCTACGAGCAGTACTTC.

The genes are TRBV10-1 and TRBJ2-5; D unclear. The germline V gene has CDR1 WNHNN and CDR2 SYGVQD (reference sequence). Trimming stripped 6 bases from V and 7 bases from J, with 15 bases between. This CDR3 region has 13 residues. The CDR3 nucleotides read TGCGCCAGCAGCTCCAATACTCTCGGGACCCAGTACTTC. As protein: CASSSNTLGTQYF.

The chain carries TRBV28 and TRBJ1-4; no clear D gene. V was trimmed by 6 bases and J by 7 bases, leaving 15 bases between them. This CDR3 region has 14 residues. Germline loops: CDR1 MDHEN, CDR2 SYDVKM. CDR3 sequence reads: CASSQLVEGEKLFF. CDR3 bases: TGTGCCAGCAGCCAATTGGTGGAGGGTGAAAAACTGTTTTTT.

The chain couples TRBV6-1 to TRBJ2-1; tentatively, D is TRBD1 or TRBD2 (5 bases each). This CDR3 contains 15 residues. Per the germline V gene, CDR1 is MNHNS and CDR2 is SASEGT. Trimming shortened V by 1 base and J by 7 bases, and 14 bases separated the two germline ends. CDR3 bases: TGTGCCAGCAGTGAAGGGGACGGCCCGCGGAATGAGCAGTTCTTC. It is translated as CASSEGDGPRNEQFF.

Concerning this clone itself: At one end, the junction sequence differs from germline, possibly due to a read error. The genes are TRBV28 and TRBJ1-3, with D possibly being TRBD1 (5 bases). Germline V CDR1 and CDR2: MDHEN, SYDVKM. The CDR3 spans 14 residues. Here the CDR3 reads CASSLGGSGDTIYF. The CDR3 DNA reads TGTGCCAGCAGTTTAGGGGGGTCTGGAGACACCATATATTTT.

There are a few counts of this clone. The chain carries TRBV19 and TRBJ2-2, with a weak D call TRBD2 (5 bases). The CDR3 runs to 16 residues. Germline CDR1 reads LNHDA; CDR2 reads SQIVND (reference sequence). The germline V and J ends were trimmed by 5 bases and 0 bases, with 13 bases remaining between them. For the CDR3, the DNA is TGTGCCAGTAGTCCAGAATCCGGGGCGAACACCGGGGAGCTGTTTTTT. Its protein product is CASSPESGANTGELFF. The full variable domain, completed using reference TRBV19 and TRBJ2-2, is DGGITQSPKYLFRKEGQNVTLSCEQNLNHDAMYWYRQDPGQGLRLIYYSQIVNDFQKGDIAEGYSVSREKKESFPLTVTSAQKNPTAFYLCASSPESGANTGELFFGEGSRLTVL.

This chain links TRBV18 with TRBJ1-1; no definite D call. CDR3 length equals 14 residues. The V gene lost 3 bases and the J gene lost 0 bases, with 8 bases spanning the gap. CDR1 and CDR2 (germline): KGHSH, LQKENI. Here the CDR3 reads CASSPDGMNTEAFF. CDR3 DNA: TGTGCCAGCTCACCTGACGGTATGAACACTGAAGCTTTCTTT.

V gene TRBV7-8 combines with J gene TRBJ2-7, with D perhaps matching TRBD1 or TRBD2 (5 bases each). V lost 5 bases to trimming and J lost 0 bases, with 11 bases between them. Per the germline V gene, CDR1 is SGHVS and CDR2 is FQNEAQ. The CDR3 has 14 residues. The CDR3: CASSREGSSYEQYF. CDR3 sequence (DNA): TGTGCCAGCAGCCGAGAGGGGAGCTCCTACGAGCAGTACTTC.